This entry is about one TCR beta chain. This specimen comes from a study of blood T cell repertoires in COVID-19. Across the study: Some COVID-19 samples were acute and others convalescent; all came from the United States, Italy and Spain. From T cells, B-cell-depleted T cells, or PBMCs came the material, which was cDNA or gDNA.

The CDR3 contains 15 residues. CDR1 and CDR2 (germline): WNHNN, SYGVQD (reference sequence). V lost 8 bases and J lost 2; bases outside the gene matches: 6. In the source study's methods: Scientists estimated how many nucleated cells there were by amplifying reference gene primers. The method was immunoSEQ multiplex PCR; TCRdb's version includes in-frame clones alone and lacks a portion of them. From that table come the V and J calls and clone size; the DNA was used to work out D and trimming. The repertoire has approximately 100,000 clones, approximately 79% of them found once; the top ten carry roughly 15%.

This sequence was found in a woman older than 75 with active or convalescent COVID-19. The sample comprised peripheral blood. This chain connects TRBV10-1 to TRBJ2-5, with 12 positions matching TRBD2. CDR3 nucleotide sequence: TGCGCCAGCCTGTACGGACTAGCGGGGCAAGAGACCCAGTACTTC. Protein sequence: CASLYGLAGQETQYF.